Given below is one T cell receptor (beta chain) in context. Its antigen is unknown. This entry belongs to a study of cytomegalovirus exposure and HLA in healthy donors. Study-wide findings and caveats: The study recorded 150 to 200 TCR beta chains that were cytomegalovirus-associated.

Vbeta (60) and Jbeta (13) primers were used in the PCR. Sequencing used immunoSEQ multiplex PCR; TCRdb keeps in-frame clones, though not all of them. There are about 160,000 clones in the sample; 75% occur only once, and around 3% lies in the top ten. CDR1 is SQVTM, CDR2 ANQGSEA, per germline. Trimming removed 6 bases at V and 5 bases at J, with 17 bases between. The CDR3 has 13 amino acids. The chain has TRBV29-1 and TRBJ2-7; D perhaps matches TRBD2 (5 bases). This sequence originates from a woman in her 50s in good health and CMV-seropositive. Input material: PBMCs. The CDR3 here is CSVGGSGLDEQYF. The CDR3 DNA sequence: TGCAGCGTAGGAGGCTCGGGTTTGGACGAGCAGTACTTC.